This TCR beta chain was identified in a study of glioma-infiltrating T cells. General study findings and limits: Gliomas, especially low-grade, showed above-expected tissue-blood divergence; non-neoplastic patients showed below. CDR3 overlap between tissue and blood was very small.

With 0 bases removed from V and 4 bases from J, the gap between germline ends came to 13 bases. The CDR3 consists of 15 residues. Germline-derived CDR1 and CDR2 are KGHSH and LQKENI. This clonotype showed up just a few times. Its antigen is not identified. The iRepertoire nested amplicon-rescue multiplex PCR amplified TCR alpha and beta CDR3s from RNA. For one-step reverse transcription and amplification, about 90-400 ng of tissue mRNA or PBMC total RNA was used. One entry per CDR3 protein, called by TCRdb with MiXCR from the multiplex PCR reads. The sample yields about 130,000 distinct CDR3 sequences, roughly 23% seen once.

This TCR derives from a human donor with low-grade glioma or glioblastoma, undergoing nonglioma brain surgery, or in good health (not recorded which). Sequenced input: glioma tissue, nonneoplastic brain tissue, or PBMCs (not recorded which). This chain links TRBV18 with TRBJ2-7, with D tentatively TRBD1 (5 bases). CDR3 sequence reads: CASSPPTGIRYEQYF. CDR3 DNA sequence: TGTGCCAGCTCACCACCCACAGGTATTAGGTACGAGCAGTACTTC.